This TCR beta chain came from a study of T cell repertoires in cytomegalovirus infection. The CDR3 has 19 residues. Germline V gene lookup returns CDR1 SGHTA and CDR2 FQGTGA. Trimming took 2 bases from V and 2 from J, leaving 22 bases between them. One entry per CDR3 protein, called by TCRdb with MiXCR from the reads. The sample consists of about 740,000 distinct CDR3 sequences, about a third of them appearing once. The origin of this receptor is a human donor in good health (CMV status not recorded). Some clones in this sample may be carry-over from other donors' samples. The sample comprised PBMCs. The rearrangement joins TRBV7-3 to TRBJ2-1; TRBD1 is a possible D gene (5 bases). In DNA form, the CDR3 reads TGTGCCAGCAGCTTATTGGATGTTGGGGTGGGGCTCACCTACAATGAGCAGTTCTTC. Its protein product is CASSLLDVGVGLTYNEQFF.